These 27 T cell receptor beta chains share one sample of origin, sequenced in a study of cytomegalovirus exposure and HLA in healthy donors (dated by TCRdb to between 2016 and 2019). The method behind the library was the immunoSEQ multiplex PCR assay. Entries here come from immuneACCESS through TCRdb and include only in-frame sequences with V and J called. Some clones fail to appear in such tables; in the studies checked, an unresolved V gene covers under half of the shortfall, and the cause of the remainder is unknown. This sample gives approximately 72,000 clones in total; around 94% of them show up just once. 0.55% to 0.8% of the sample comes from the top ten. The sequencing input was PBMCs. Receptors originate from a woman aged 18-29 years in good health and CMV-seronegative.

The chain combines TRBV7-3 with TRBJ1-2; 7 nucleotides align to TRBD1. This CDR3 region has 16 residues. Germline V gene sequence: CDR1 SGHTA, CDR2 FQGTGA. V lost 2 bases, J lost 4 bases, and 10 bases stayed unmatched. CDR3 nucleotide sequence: TGTGCCAGCAGCTTAGGCCCGGGACAGTTGACCTATGGCTACACCTTC. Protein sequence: CASSLGPGQLTYGYTF.

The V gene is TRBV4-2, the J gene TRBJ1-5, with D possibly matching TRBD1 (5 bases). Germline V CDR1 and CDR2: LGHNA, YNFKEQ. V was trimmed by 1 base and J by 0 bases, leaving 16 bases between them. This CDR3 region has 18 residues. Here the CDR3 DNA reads TGTGCCAGCAGCCAAGGGAGGTGGGGGGGTCCTAGCAATCAGCCCCAGCATTTT. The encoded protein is CASSQGRWGGPSNQPQHF.

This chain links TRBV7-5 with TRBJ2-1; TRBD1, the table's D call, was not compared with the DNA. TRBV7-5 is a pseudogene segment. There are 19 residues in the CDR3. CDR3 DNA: TGTGTCAGAAGCACAACAGGGGGCGCAGGGATGCGTTCCTACAATGAGCAGTTCTTC. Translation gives CVRSTTGGAGMRSYNEQFF.

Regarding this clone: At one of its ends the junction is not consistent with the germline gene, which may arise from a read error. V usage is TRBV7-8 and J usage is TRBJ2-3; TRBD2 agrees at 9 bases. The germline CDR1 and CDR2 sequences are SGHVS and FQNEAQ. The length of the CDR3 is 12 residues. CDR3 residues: CASRGLAETQYF. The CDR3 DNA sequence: TGTGCCAGCAGGGGACTAGCAGAGACGCAGTATTTT.

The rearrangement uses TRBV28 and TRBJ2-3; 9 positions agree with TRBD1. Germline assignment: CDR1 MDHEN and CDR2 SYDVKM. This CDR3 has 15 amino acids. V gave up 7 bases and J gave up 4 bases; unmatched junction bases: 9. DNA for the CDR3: TGTGCCAGCACCGTCTCCGGGACAGGGTCAGATACGCAGTATTTT. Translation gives CASTVSGTGSDTQYF.

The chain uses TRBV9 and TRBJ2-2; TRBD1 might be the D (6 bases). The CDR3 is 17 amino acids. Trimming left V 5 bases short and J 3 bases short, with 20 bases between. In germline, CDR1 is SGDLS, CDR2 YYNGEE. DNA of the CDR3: TGTGCCAGCAGTCACCCCTCCAGGGGCGCGCACACCGGGGAGCTGTTTTTT. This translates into CASSHPSRGAHTGELFF.

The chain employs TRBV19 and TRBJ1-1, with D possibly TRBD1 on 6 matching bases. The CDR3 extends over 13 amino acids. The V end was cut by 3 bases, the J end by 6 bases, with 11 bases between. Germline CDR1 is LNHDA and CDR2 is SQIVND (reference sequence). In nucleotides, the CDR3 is TGTGCCAGTAGTATCCAGACAGGCGCTGAAGCTTTCTTT. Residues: CASSIQTGAEAFF.

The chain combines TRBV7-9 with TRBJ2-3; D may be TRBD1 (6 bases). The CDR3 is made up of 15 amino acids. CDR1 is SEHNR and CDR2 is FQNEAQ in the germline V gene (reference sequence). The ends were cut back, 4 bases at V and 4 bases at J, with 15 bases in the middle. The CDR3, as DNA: TGTGCCAGCAGCTCCCAGGGGCACAGAGCAGATACGCAGTATTTT. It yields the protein CASSSQGHRADTQYF.

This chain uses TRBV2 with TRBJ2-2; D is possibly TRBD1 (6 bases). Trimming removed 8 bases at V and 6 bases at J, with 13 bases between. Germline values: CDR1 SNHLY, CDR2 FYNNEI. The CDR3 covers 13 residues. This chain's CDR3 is CASLQGLAGELFF. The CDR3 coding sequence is TGTGCCAGCCTACAGGGTTTGGCCGGGGAGCTGTTTTTT.

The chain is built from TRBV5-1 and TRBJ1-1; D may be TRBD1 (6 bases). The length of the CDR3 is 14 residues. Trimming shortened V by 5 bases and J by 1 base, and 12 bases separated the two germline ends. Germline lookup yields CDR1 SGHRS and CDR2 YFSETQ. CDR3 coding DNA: TGCGCCAGCAGGGTGGCGACAGGGAACACTGAAGCTTTCTTT. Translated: CASRVATGNTEAFF.

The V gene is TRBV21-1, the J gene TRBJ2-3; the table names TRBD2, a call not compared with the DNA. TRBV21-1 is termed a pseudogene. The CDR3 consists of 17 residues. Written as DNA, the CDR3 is TGTGCCAGCAGCAAAGTTCCAGCGGGGGGGGTAACAGATACGCAGTATTTT. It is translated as CASSKVPAGGVTDTQYF.

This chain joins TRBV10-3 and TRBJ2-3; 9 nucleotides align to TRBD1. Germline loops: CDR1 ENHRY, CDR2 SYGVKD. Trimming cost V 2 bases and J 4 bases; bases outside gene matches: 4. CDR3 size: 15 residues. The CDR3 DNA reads TGTGCCATCAGTGAGCCGAGACAGGGGGCAGATACGCAGTATTTT. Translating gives CAISEPRQGADTQYF.

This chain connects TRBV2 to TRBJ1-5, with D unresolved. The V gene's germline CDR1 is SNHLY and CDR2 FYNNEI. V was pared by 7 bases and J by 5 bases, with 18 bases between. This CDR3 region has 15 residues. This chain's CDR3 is CASTTGRRIDQPQHF. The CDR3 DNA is TGTGCCAGCACCACGGGAAGGAGGATTGATCAGCCCCAGCATTTT.

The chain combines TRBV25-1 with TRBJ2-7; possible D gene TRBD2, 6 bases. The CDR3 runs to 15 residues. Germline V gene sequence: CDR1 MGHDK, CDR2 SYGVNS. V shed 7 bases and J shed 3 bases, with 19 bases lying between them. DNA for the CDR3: TGTGCCAGCACCCTTCAGGCGGGGCCATACTACGAGCAGTACTTC. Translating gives CASTLQAGPYYEQYF.

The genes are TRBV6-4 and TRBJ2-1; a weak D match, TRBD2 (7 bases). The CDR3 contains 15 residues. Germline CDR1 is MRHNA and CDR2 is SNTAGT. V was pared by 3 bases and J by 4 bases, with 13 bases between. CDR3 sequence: CASSDWGGRYNEQFF. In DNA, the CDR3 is TGTGCCAGCAGTGATTGGGGGGGCCGGTACAATGAGCAGTTCTTC.

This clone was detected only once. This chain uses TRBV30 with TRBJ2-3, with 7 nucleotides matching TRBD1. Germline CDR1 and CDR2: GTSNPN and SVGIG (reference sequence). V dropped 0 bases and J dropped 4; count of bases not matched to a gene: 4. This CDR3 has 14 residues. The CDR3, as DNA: TGTGCCTGGAGTGTAAGTCAGGGGGCAGATACGCAGTATTTT. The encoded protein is CAWSVSQGADTQYF.

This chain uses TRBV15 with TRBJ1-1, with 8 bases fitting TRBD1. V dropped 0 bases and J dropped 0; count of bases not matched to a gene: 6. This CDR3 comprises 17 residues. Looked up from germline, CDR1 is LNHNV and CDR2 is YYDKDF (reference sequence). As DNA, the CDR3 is TGTGCCACCAGCAGAGAAAGGACAGGGTTCGTGAACACTGAAGCTTTCTTT. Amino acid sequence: CATSRERTGFVNTEAFF.

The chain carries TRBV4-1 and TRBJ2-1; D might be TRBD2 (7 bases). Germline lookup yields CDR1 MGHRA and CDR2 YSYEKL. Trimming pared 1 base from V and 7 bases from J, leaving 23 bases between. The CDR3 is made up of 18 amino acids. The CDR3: CASSQAILFGGGQNEQFF. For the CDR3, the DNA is TGCGCCAGCAGCCAAGCGATCCTTTTTGGGGGGGGGCAGAATGAGCAGTTCTTC.

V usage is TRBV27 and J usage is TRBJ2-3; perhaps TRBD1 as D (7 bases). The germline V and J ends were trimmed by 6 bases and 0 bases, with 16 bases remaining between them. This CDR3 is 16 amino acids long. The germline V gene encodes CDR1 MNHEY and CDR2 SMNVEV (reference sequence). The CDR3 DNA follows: TGTGCCAGCAGGGCCGCACAGGGGACTAGCACAGATACGCAGTATTTT. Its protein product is CASRAAQGTSTDTQYF.

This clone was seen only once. The chain's CDR3 is CASRLGVNYGYTF. DNA for the CDR3: TGTGCCAGTAGGTTGGGAGTTAACTATGGCTACACCTTC. The gene calls are TRBV19 and TRBJ1-2; D not resolved. This CDR3 region has 13 residues. V was pared by 6 bases and J by 1 base, with 9 bases between. The germline V gene encodes CDR1 LNHDA and CDR2 SQIVND (reference sequence). Looking up the rest from reference TRBV19 and TRBJ1-2 gives the full variable domain: DGGITQSPKYLFRKEGQNVTLSCEQNLNHDAMYWYRQDPGQGLRLIYYSQIVNDFQKGDIAEGYSVSREKKESFPLTVTSAQKNPTAFYLCASRLGVNYGYTFGSGTRLTVV.

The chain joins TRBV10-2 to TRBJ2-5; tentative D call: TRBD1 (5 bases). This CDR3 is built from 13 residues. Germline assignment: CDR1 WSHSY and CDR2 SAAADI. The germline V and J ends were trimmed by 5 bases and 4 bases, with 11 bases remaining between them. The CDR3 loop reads CASSYSRAETQYF. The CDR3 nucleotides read TGCGCCAGCAGTTACTCCAGGGCAGAGACCCAGTACTTC.

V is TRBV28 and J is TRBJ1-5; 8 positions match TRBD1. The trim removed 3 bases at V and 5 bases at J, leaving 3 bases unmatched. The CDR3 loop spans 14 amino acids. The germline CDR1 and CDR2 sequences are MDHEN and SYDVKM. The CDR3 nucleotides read TGTGCCAGCAGTTTGGGCAGGGGGCATCAGCCCCAGCATTTT. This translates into CASSLGRGHQPQHF.

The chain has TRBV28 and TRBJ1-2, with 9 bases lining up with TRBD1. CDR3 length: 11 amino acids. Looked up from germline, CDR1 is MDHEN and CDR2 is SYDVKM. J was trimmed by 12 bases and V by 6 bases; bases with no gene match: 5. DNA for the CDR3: TGTGCCAGCAGGCGGGACAGGGTCGACACCTTC. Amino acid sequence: CASRRDRVDTF.

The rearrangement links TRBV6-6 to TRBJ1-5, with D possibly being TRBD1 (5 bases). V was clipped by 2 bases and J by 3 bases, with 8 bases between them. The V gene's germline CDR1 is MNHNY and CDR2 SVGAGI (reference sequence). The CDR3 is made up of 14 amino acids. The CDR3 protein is CASSYPGNNQPQHF. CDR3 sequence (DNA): TGTGCCAGCAGTTACCCAGGGAACAATCAGCCCCAGCATTTT.

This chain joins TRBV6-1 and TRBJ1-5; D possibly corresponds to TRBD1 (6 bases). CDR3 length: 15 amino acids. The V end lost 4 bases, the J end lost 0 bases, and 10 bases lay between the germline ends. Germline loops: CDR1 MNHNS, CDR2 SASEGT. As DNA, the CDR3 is TGTGCCAGCAGTGCGTTGACAGGTAGCAATCAGCCCCAGCATTTT. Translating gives CASSALTGSNQPQHF.

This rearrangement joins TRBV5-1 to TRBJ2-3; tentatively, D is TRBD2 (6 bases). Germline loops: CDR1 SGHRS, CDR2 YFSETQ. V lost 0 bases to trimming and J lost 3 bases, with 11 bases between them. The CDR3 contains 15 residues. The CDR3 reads CASSLAGRRTDTQYF. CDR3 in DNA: TGCGCCAGCAGCTTGGCGGGGAGGAGGACAGATACGCAGTATTTT.

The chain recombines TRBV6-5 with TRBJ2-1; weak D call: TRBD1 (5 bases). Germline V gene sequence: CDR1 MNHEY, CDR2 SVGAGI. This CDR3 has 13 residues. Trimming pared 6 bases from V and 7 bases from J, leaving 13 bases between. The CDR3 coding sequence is TGTGCCAGCAGATTAGACAGCACTAATGAGCAGTTCTTC. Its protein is CASRLDSTNEQFF.